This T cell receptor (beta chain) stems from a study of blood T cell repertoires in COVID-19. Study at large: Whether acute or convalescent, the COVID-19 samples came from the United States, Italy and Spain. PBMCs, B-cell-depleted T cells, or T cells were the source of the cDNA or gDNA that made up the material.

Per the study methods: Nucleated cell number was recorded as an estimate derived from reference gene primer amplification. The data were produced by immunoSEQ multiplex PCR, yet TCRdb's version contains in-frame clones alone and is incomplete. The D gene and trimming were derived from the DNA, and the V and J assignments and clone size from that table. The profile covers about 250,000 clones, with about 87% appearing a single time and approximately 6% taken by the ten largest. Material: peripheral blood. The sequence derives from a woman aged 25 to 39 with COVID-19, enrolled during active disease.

CDR3 protein: CASSLAGDSGANVLTF. The CDR3 DNA sequence: TGCGCCAGCAGCTTGGCGGGGGACTCTGGGGCCAACGTCCTGACTTTC. This chain joins TRBV5-1 and TRBJ2-6; a weak D match, TRBD2 (6 bases). This CDR3 contains 16 residues. Germline values: CDR1 SGHRS, CDR2 YFSETQ. Between the trimmed V and J ends, which lost 0 bases and 0 bases, there was a span of 7 bases.